This entry lists 12 T cell receptor beta chains sequenced from one sample in a study of blood T cell repertoires in COVID-19 (dated by TCRdb to 2020 to 2022). Receptor amplification or capture employed the immunoSEQ multiplex PCR assay. Imported from immuneACCESS, the table was reduced by TCRdb to in-frame sequences with V and J called. These copies leave out some clones; in studies compared against another copy, an unresolved V gene accounts for under half, and the cause of the remainder is not known. Across this sample there are more than 110,000 clones, with more than 80% seen only once. The ten largest clonotypes hold 1.5% to 2% of the sample. Specimen: PBMCs or T cells enriched from blood (not recorded which). The receptors originated from a woman aged 18-35 years who had been exposed to COVID-19.

The chain recombines TRBV6-5 with TRBJ2-2; D is undetermined. Trimming pared 0 bases from V and 2 bases from J, leaving 7 bases between. The V gene's germline CDR1 is MNHEY and CDR2 SVGAGI. CDR3 length: 15 residues. The CDR3 bases are TGTGCCAGCAGTTACTCCTTTACAAACACCGGGGAGCTGTTTTTT. It specifies CASSYSFTNTGELFF.

The genes are TRBV10-1 and TRBJ2-1; possibly TRBD1 for D (6 bases). Germline CDR1 and CDR2: WNHNN and SYGVQD (reference sequence). The CDR3 extends over 10 amino acids. Trimming pared 9 bases from V and 10 bases from J, leaving 10 bases between. The CDR3: CARKGTEQFF. For the CDR3, the DNA is TGCGCCAGGAAGGGGACAGAGCAGTTCTTC.

The chain recombines TRBV29-1 with TRBJ1-2; tentative D call: TRBD1 (5 bases). Trimming shortened V by 3 bases and J by 5 bases, and 10 bases separated the two germline ends. Germline V gives CDR1 SQVTM, CDR2 ANQGSEA. This CDR3 comprises 12 residues. CDR3 region: CSVEWGRYGYTF. The CDR3 nucleotides read TGCAGCGTTGAGTGGGGGAGGTATGGCTACACCTTC.

V is TRBV27 and J is TRBJ1-2, with D maybe TRBD1 (5 bases). This CDR3 spans 12 amino acids. The ends were cut back, 5 bases at V and 7 bases at J, with 11 bases in the middle. Germline V CDR1 and CDR2: MNHEY, SMNVEV (reference sequence). In nucleotides, the CDR3 is TGTGCCAGCAGTGCCCAGGGCCTTGGCTACACCTTC. Its protein product is CASSAQGLGYTF.

V and J are TRBV9 and TRBJ2-2, with TRBD2 identical over 9 bases. The V gene's germline CDR1 is SGDLS and CDR2 YYNGEE. This CDR3 region has 17 residues. Trimming at V came to 2 bases and at J to 6 bases, leaving 11 bases not matched to a gene. DNA of the CDR3: TGTGCCAGCAGCGTCCGAGGGGCGGGAGGGTACTCCGGGGAGCTGTTTTTT. This gives the protein CASSVRGAGGYSGELFF.

At least ten counts were recorded for this clone. This chain uses TRBV19 with TRBJ2-7, with TRBD1 matching over 8 bases. The CDR3 is 15 amino acids. V was pared by 3 bases and J by 5 bases, with 9 bases of the junction left unmatched. From germline, CDR1 is LNHDA and CDR2 SQIVND (reference sequence). The CDR3 DNA follows: TGTGCCAGTAGTATCCAAAGGACAGGGATCCACGAGCAGTACTTC. Translating gives CASSIQRTGIHEQYF.

The CDR3 is CASSLALASLYSDTQYF. Written as DNA, the CDR3 is TGCGCCAGCAGCTTGGCCCTAGCGAGTCTCTATTCAGATACGCAGTATTTT. The V call is TRBV5-1, the J call TRBJ2-3; maybe TRBD2 (6 bases). The CDR3 totals 17 residues. V lost 0 bases and J lost 4, with 18 bases in between. Per the germline V gene, CDR1 is SGHRS and CDR2 is YFSETQ. The entire variable domain, with the rest obtained from reference TRBV5-1 and TRBJ2-3, is as follows: KAGVTQTPRYLIKTRGQQVTLSCSPISGHRSVSWYQQTPGQGLQFLFEYFSETQRNKGNFPGRFSGRQFSNSRSEMNVSTLELGDSALYLCASSLALASLYSDTQYFGPGTRLTVL.

This clone was found once. The chain employs TRBV30 and TRBJ2-3, with 13 bases lining up with TRBD2. CDR3 length equals 15 residues. The V segment lost 8 bases and the J segment 3 bases; nucleotides outside the gene matches: 8. Germline V gives CDR1 GTSNPN, CDR2 SVGIG (reference sequence). CDR3 coding DNA: TGTGCCCTCACCCCGGGACTAGCGGGAACAGATACGCAGTATTTT. Translation gives CALTPGLAGTDTQYF.

In DNA form, the CDR3 reads TGTGCCAGTAGTATAGATCCCCCAGGGAACTATGGCTACACCTTC. Translation: CASSIDPPGNYGYTF. The chain links TRBV19 to TRBJ1-2, with D maybe TRBD1 (5 bases). From germline, CDR1 is LNHDA and CDR2 SQIVND (reference sequence). There are 15 residues in the CDR3. Trimming pared 0 bases from V and 2 bases from J, leaving 10 bases between. Based on the CDR3 plus reference TRBV19 and TRBJ1-2, the full variable domain is DGGITQSPKYLFRKEGQNVTLSCEQNLNHDAMYWYRQDPGQGLRLIYYSQIVNDFQKGDIAEGYSVSREKKESFPLTVTSAQKNPTAFYLCASSIDPPGNYGYTFGSGTRLTVV.

The chain carries TRBV9 and TRBJ1-2; D ambiguous. V shed 0 bases and J shed 4 bases, with 28 bases lying between them. The germline gives CDR1 SGDLS, CDR2 YYNGEE. This CDR3 contains 20 residues. Here the CDR3 DNA reads TGTGCCAGCAGCGTAGCTACTGAGATGGAAACGGCCCAGGTAGGCTATGGCTACACCTTC. It codes for CASSVATEMETAQVGYGYTF.

This clone has just a few counts. The chain joins TRBV5-4 to TRBJ1-1, with 7 bases identical to TRBD1. The J segment lost 5 bases and the V segment lost 5 bases, leaving 12 bases of the junction unmatched. CDR3 size: 15 residues. Germline assignment: CDR1 SGHNT and CDR2 YYREEE (reference sequence). In nucleotides, the CDR3 is TGTGCCAGCAGTTATGCTCGGGACAGCCTTACTGAAGCTTTCTTT. Protein: CASSYARDSLTEAFF.

The J gene is TRBJ2-7, the V gene TRBV19; D is undetermined. Germline V gives CDR1 LNHDA, CDR2 SQIVND (reference sequence). Trimming shortened V by 0 bases and J by 1 base, and 7 bases separated the two germline ends. The CDR3 loop spans 14 amino acids. DNA for the CDR3: TGTGCCAGTAGTATAGAACCAGATTCCTACGAGCAGTACTTC. Protein sequence: CASSIEPDSYEQYF.